The 28 T cell receptor beta chains presented below share a single source sample, sequenced in a study of blood T cell repertoires in COVID-19. The protocol was immunoSEQ multiplex PCR, while the TCRdb copy is restricted to in-frame clones and leaves out a portion. The sample records 350,000 to 500,000 clones, roughly 90% being singletons. The sample taken for sequencing was peripheral blood. The receptors shown here come from a young man with COVID-19, enrolled during active disease.

This chain connects TRBV3-1 (or the pseudogene TRBV3-2) to TRBJ1-3; D is uncertain. V was clipped by 0 bases and J by 7 bases, with 16 bases between them. Germline-derived CDR1 and CDR2 are LGHDT and YNNKEL (reference sequence). This CDR3 contains 16 residues. CDR3 bases: TGTGCCAGCAGCCAAGAGGTGGCCTCACTCGGGAACACCATATATTTT. This gives the protein CASSQEVASLGNTIYF.

The V gene is TRBV4-2, the J gene TRBJ2-1, with a tentative D call TRBD2 (6 bases). Deletions cut 0 bases from V and 5 bases from J, with 14 bases between. This CDR3 is built from 16 residues. CDR1 LGHNA and CDR2 YNFKEQ come from the germline V gene. In DNA, the CDR3 is TGTGCCAGCAGCCAAGACGGGACTTTTATGGACAATGAGCAGTTCTTC. It yields the protein CASSQDGTFMDNEQFF.

The chain combines TRBV4-1 with TRBJ2-7, with 7 bases matching TRBD1. The CDR3 contains 15 residues. J was trimmed by 3 bases and V by 2 bases; bases with no gene match: 7. Germline CDR1 is MGHRA and CDR2 is YSYEKL. CDR3 amino acids: CASSQQTGPFYEQYF. In DNA, the CDR3 is TGCGCCAGCAGCCAACAGACAGGGCCCTTCTACGAGCAGTACTTC.

The V and J genes are TRBV7-9 and TRBJ2-1; 8 nucleotides line up with TRBD1. V shed 3 bases and J 4 bases; nucleotides not matched to a gene: 5. The germline V gene encodes CDR1 SEHNR and CDR2 FQNEAQ (reference sequence). The CDR3 loop spans 15 amino acids. The CDR3: CASSFRDRPYNEQFF. For the CDR3, the DNA is TGTGCCAGCAGCTTCCGGGACAGGCCATACAATGAGCAGTTCTTC.

The chain recombines TRBV15 with TRBJ1-2; D perhaps matches TRBD1 (5 bases). Per the germline V gene, CDR1 is LNHNV and CDR2 is YYDKDF (reference sequence). V lost 0 bases to trimming and J lost 0 bases, with 14 bases between them. This CDR3 is 17 amino acids long. The CDR3 spells CATSRDRDSLSNYGYTF. The CDR3 DNA reads TGTGCCACCAGCAGAGATCGCGACAGCCTTTCTAACTATGGCTACACCTTC.

This chain uses TRBV6-5 with TRBJ2-7; D remains unclear. The CDR3 has 12 residues. Germline-derived CDR1 and CDR2 are MNHEY and SVGAGI. The V end was cut by 5 bases, the J end by 3 bases, with 8 bases between. For the CDR3, the DNA is TGTGCCAGCAGTCCGGGTTTCTACGAGCAGTACTTC. Translated: CASSPGFYEQYF.

V and J are TRBV7-9 and TRBJ2-2, with D possibly TRBD1 on 6 matching bases. The CDR3 has 17 residues. Germline V gives CDR1 SEHNR, CDR2 FQNEAQ (reference sequence). V gave up 5 bases and J gave up 6 bases, with 22 bases separating them. CDR3 coding DNA: TGTGCCAGCAGCGCGGCCCGGGGCAGGGGTGAAGCCGGGGAGCTGTTTTTT. It encodes CASSAARGRGEAGELFF.

The rearrangement uses TRBV5-1 and TRBJ1-6; D might be TRBD1 (6 bases). V gave up 0 bases and J gave up 7 bases, with 8 bases separating them. The CDR3 totals 14 residues. Germline V lookup: CDR1 SGHRS, CDR2 YFSETQ. CDR3 loop: CASSLGQENSPLHF. The CDR3 nucleotides read TGCGCCAGCAGCTTGGGACAGGAGAATTCACCCCTCCACTTT.

The chain joins TRBV3-1 (or the pseudogene TRBV3-2) to TRBJ2-1, with TRBD1 identical over 8 bases. With 5 bases clipped from V and 4 bases from J, the junction kept 1 base outside the gene matches. This CDR3 is 13 amino acids long. CDR1 is LGHDT, CDR2 YNNKEL, per germline (reference sequence). The CDR3 DNA reads as TGTGCCAGCAGCTACAGGGGGTACAATGAGCAGTTCTTC. Protein: CASSYRGYNEQFF.

The chain has TRBV2 and TRBJ2-5; a possible D gene is TRBD2 (5 bases). CDR3 length: 15 amino acids. Per the germline V gene, CDR1 is SNHLY and CDR2 is FYNNEI. The V and J ends lost 2 bases and 0 bases respectively, with 10 bases between them. CDR3: CASSESTTNQETQYF. CDR3 nucleotide sequence: TGTGCCAGCAGTGAATCGACTACCAACCAAGAGACCCAGTACTTC.

This chain uses TRBV7-8 with TRBJ1-5, with no clear D. Germline V gene data show CDR1 as SGHVS and CDR2 as FQNEAQ. The CDR3 sequence is 14 residues long. V was pared by 2 bases and J by 2 bases, with 7 bases between. The CDR3 DNA is TGTGCCAGCAGCTTATGGAGGGGCAATCAGCCCCAGCATTTT. It is translated as CASSLWRGNQPQHF.

The chain combines TRBV19 with TRBJ2-2; D might be TRBD2 (5 bases). The CDR3 contains 14 residues. With 3 bases removed from V and 8 bases from J, the gap between germline ends came to 13 bases. Germline-derived CDR1 and CDR2 are LNHDA and SQIVND (reference sequence). In DNA form, the CDR3 reads TGTGCCAGTAGTATGTCGACCCTAGCTGGGGAGCTGTTTTTT. Protein: CASSMSTLAGELFF.

The V call is TRBV30, the J call TRBJ1-4; no definite D call. CDR1 and CDR2 from the germline V gene are GTSNPN and SVGIG (reference sequence). Trimming left V 5 bases short and J 5 bases short, with 12 bases between. The CDR3 extends over 13 amino acids. This CDR3 is CAWSGKLNEKLFF. DNA of the CDR3: TGTGCCTGGTCGGGGAAACTCAATGAAAAACTGTTTTTT.

This chain uses TRBV2 with TRBJ2-7; no reliable D call. Germline CDR1 SNHLY, CDR2 FYNNEI. V was pared by 8 bases and J by 5 bases, with 13 bases between. The CDR3 has 12 residues. CDR3 loop: CASQIEKNEQYF. The CDR3 DNA reads as TGTGCCAGCCAAATCGAGAAAAACGAGCAGTACTTC.

V usage is TRBV6-5 and J usage is TRBJ2-7, with TRBD1 identical over 10 bases. Germline values: CDR1 MNHEY, CDR2 SVGAGI. The ends lost 6 bases at V and 6 bases at J; junction bases unmatched: 11. The CDR3 totals 15 residues. The CDR3 nucleotides read TGTGCCAGCAGCCCGCAACAATGGACAGGGGGCGAGCAGTACTTC. Translation gives CASSPQQWTGGEQYF.

This chain joins TRBV30 and TRBJ2-1, with D perhaps matching TRBD2 (5 bases). Germline V gene lookup returns CDR1 GTSNPN and CDR2 SVGIG (reference sequence). Trimming left V 0 bases short and J 9 bases short, with 12 bases between. The CDR3 contains 13 residues. The CDR3 DNA sequence: TGTGCCTGGAGTGTAGGGAGCTTAACTGAGCAGTTCTTC. Translation gives CAWSVGSLTEQFF.

The chain is built from TRBV7-2 and TRBJ2-7; 13 bases are a match to TRBD2. The CDR3 loop spans 14 amino acids. After removal of 3 bases from V and 6 bases from J, the junction contained 2 bases not matched to a gene. The germline gives CDR1 SGHTA, CDR2 FQGNSA. The CDR3 protein is CASSFGLAGAEQYF. CDR3 nucleotides: TGTGCCAGCAGCTTTGGACTAGCGGGAGCCGAGCAGTACTTC.

The chain combines TRBV5-4 with TRBJ2-4; 12 bases fit TRBD2. Germline V CDR1 and CDR2: SGHNT, YYREEE (reference sequence). V lost 3 bases to trimming and J lost 6 bases; unmatched junction nucleotides: 7. CDR3 length: 16 amino acids. CDR3: CASSWTSGNLGNIQYF. In DNA, the CDR3 is TGTGCCAGCAGCTGGACTAGCGGGAATTTGGGAAACATTCAGTACTTC.

The sample holds a few counts of this clone. The chain is built from TRBV3-1 (or the pseudogene TRBV3-2) and TRBJ2-5; 8 nucleotides agree with TRBD2. Trimming removed 11 bases from V and 8 bases from J; junction bases left unmatched: 13. The CDR3 spans 13 residues. CDR1 LGHDT and CDR2 YNNKEL come from the germline V gene (reference sequence). The CDR3 loop is CACKPREGRTQYF. CDR3 nucleotide sequence: TGTGCCTGTAAACCTCGGGAGGGCCGAACCCAGTACTTC.

This chain connects TRBV11-2 to TRBJ1-2; D may be TRBD1 (6 bases). V shed 1 base and J shed 6 bases, with 15 bases lying between them. CDR3 length equals 15 residues. Per germline, CDR1 SGHAT and CDR2 FQNNGV. In DNA, the CDR3 is TGTGCCAGCAGCTTAGGCGGGGGCGTTTTGCATGGCTACACCTTC. Its protein is CASSLGGGVLHGYTF.

The chain links TRBV15 to TRBJ1-6; D remains ambiguous. Germline V gene lookup returns CDR1 LNHNV and CDR2 YYDKDF (reference sequence). The V end lost 1 base, the J end lost 9 bases, and 7 bases lay between the germline ends. The CDR3 contains 13 residues. The DNA for the CDR3 is TGTGCCACCAGCAGAGGAGAGGGTTCACCCCTCCACTTT. Translating it yields CATSRGEGSPLHF. The variable domain in full, completed from reference TRBV15 and TRBJ1-6, reads DAMVIQNPRYQVTQFGKPVTLSCSQTLNHNVMYWYQQKSSQAPKLLFHYYDKDFNNEADTPDNFQSRRPNTSFCFLDIRSPGLGDTAMYLCATSRGEGSPLHFGNGTRLTVT.

V gene TRBV6-5 combines with J gene TRBJ2-3; 8 bases line up with TRBD2. CDR1 is MNHEY and CDR2 is SVGAGI in the germline V gene. V gave up 4 bases and J gave up 2 bases; unmatched junction bases: 8. The CDR3 is made up of 16 amino acids. The CDR3 bases are TGTGCCAGCAGTTCCGGAGGGCGGGGGGCCACAGATACGCAGTATTTT. This translates into CASSSGGRGATDTQYF.

On this clone: One end of the junction varies from germline; a read error may be responsible. The rearrangement links TRBV30 to TRBJ2-3; 11 bases map to TRBD2. This CDR3 is built from 11 residues. The germline V gene encodes CDR1 GTSNPN and CDR2 SVGIG (reference sequence). The CDR3 sequence is CAWRAPGLAVF. The CDR3 nucleotides are TGTGCCTGGAGGGCCCCGGGACTAGCGGTGTTT.

The V gene is TRBV5-1, the J gene TRBJ1-6; 9 bases are shared with TRBD1. This CDR3 has 15 amino acids. In germline, CDR1 is SGHRS, CDR2 YFSETQ. Unmatched junction bases numbered 3, after V lost 0 bases and J lost 8 bases. CDR3 nucleotide sequence: TGCGCCAGCAGCTTGGGACAGGGGGTCCATTCACCCCTCCACTTT. It is translated as CASSLGQGVHSPLHF.

A remark on this clone: The identical CDR3 is also encoded by other nucleotide sequences in the sample. The rearrangement joins TRBV7-9 to TRBJ2-3; D is uncertain. Trimming left V 2 bases short and J 5 bases short, with 5 bases between. Germline loops: CDR1 SEHNR, CDR2 FQNEAQ (reference sequence). This CDR3 has 12 amino acids. CDR3 in DNA: TGTGCCAGCAGCTTATCGGGAGATACGCAGTATTTT. Protein: CASSLSGDTQYF.

V usage is TRBV18 and J usage is TRBJ2-1, with D perhaps TRBD2 (6 bases). The CDR3 is 16 amino acids. The V gene lost 1 base and the J gene lost 6 bases, with 16 bases spanning the gap. The germline V gene has CDR1 KGHSH and CDR2 LQKENI. This chain's CDR3 is CASSPRLGGLVNEQFF. CDR3 nucleotide sequence: TGTGCCAGCTCACCACGACTGGGAGGTCTTGTCAATGAGCAGTTCTTC.

This chain joins TRBV5-1 and TRBJ1-2, with a possible D match to TRBD1 (5 bases). This CDR3 has 14 amino acids. V was pared by 0 bases and J by 3 bases, with 9 bases between. Germline V CDR1 and CDR2: SGHRS, YFSETQ. The CDR3 region has the DNA TGCGCCAGCAGCTTGGATGGAGGGGACTATGGCTACACCTTC. Amino acids: CASSLDGGDYGYTF. Drawing the rest from reference TRBV5-1 and TRBJ1-2, the complete variable domain is KAGVTQTPRYLIKTRGQQVTLSCSPISGHRSVSWYQQTPGQGLQFLFEYFSETQRNKGNFPGRFSGRQFSNSRSEMNVSTLELGDSALYLCASSLDGGDYGYTFGSGTRLTVV.

V and J are TRBV5-4 and TRBJ1-2; D might be TRBD1 (5 bases). V was pared by 3 bases and J by 10 bases, with 10 bases between. Germline values: CDR1 SGHNT, CDR2 YYREEE (reference sequence). The CDR3 contains 11 residues. The CDR3 DNA sequence: TGTGCCAGCAGCTACAGGAAAGACTACACCTTC. Translation gives CASSYRKDYTF.